These T cell receptor beta chains were read from a single sample in a study of molecular identifiers for immune sequencing clone quantification. TCRdb used MiXCR to reprocess the PCR reads, holding one entry per CDR3 protein. The sample lists nearly 650,000 distinct CDR3 sequences, about 25% seen once, with about 0.84% in the top ten. The sample comprised naive CD8+ T cells from blood, with Jurkat cell RNA spiked in. The source is a human donor in good health. Some libraries in this study had Jurkat cell RNA spiked in. Each CDR3 is given with its conserved first and last residue. The order of the fields is V gene, CDR3 protein.

>TRBV6-1
CASYRRDYEQYF
>TRBV12-3/TRBV12-4
CASRHYTDTQYF
>TRBV30
CAWSVVGSTDTQYF
>TRBV19
CASSPDGGDGYTF
>TRBV19
CASNNPTGGSSYEQYF
>TRBV29-1
CSVELGALANYGYTF
>TRBV7-2
CASSDYLAGEETQYF
>TRBV13
CASSSGQGEAFF
>TRBV20-1
CSATPGSTYEQYF
>TRBV5-6
CASSLEPLSKTSF
>TRBV7-9
CASSNGSGHEKLFF
>TRBV21-1
CASSKEREVLCNQPQHF
>TRBV6-5
CASSYSPVYEQYF
>TRBV4-1
CASRQLGGPPYF
>TRBV4-3
CASSPNRVNSPLHF
>TRBV12-3/TRBV12-4
CASTPTGTGNGNTIYF
>TRBV20-1
CSARETSGANEQYF
>TRBV9
CASSGFVGSGEPFSADTQYF
>TRBV10-3
CAISEKVSEQYF
>TRBV4-1
CASSQSGTGRGSPLHF
>TRBV30
CAWSVPDSPNEKLFF
>TRBV29-1
CSGWDDTQYF
>TRBV28
CASRSPSGRGEQFF
>TRBV30
CAWSVTYNEQFF
>TRBV10-1
CASSERGSLSYNEQFF
>TRBV14
CASSQDRDRGFDEQYF